Presented here are 28 T cell receptor beta chains from one specimen sequenced in a study of T-cell reconstitution after alpha-beta-depleted transplantation in children. The TCRbeta library incorporated unique molecular identifiers. MiXCR, applied by TCRdb to the PCR reads, yields one record per CDR3 protein. There are about 240,000 distinct CDR3 sequences in the sample; roughly a quarter occur only once, and about 2.6% lies in the top ten. The sequences come from PBMCs, collected before TCRalphabeta/CD19-depleted stem cell transplant. These receptors all come from a girl aged 2-10 years with Fanconi anemia, due to receive a stem cell transplant.

This clonotype was picked up a small number of times. The chain carries TRBV27 and TRBJ2-1, with 7 bases identical to TRBD2. The CDR3 consists of 17 residues. J was trimmed by 0 bases and V by 2 bases; bases with no gene match: 7. Germline V CDR1 and CDR2: MNHEY, SMNVEV (reference sequence). This CDR3 is CASSLGLVFPSYNEQFF. As DNA, the CDR3 is TGTGCCAGCAGTTTAGGACTAGTCTTCCCCTCCTACAATGAGCAGTTCTTC.

CDR3 protein: CASSLWTSGRLVDEQFF. DNA of the CDR3: TGTGCCAGCAGCTTATGGACTAGCGGGAGGTTAGTTGATGAGCAGTTCTTC. The chain is built from TRBV7-3 and TRBJ2-1, with 14 nucleotides matching TRBD2. The V segment lost 2 bases and the J segment 8 bases; nucleotides outside the gene matches: 8. CDR3 length equals 17 residues. Per germline, CDR1 SGHTA and CDR2 FQGTGA.

This clonotype was detected many times. V usage is TRBV6-5 and J usage is TRBJ1-4, with TRBD1 as a possible D gene (6 bases). Germline V gives CDR1 MNHEY, CDR2 SVGAGI. The CDR3 consists of 11 residues. Trimming took off 2 bases at V and 15 bases at J, with 10 bases between the two ends. The CDR3 DNA sequence: TGTGCCAGCAGTTACGGGGACACGGTGTTTTTT. Translated, it gives CASSYGDTVFF.

This clonotype was seen repeatedly, ten times or more. The chain links TRBV29-1 to TRBJ2-7; D possibly matches TRBD1 or TRBD2 (5 bases each). The CDR3 has 16 amino acids. The V gene's germline CDR1 is SQVTM and CDR2 ANQGSEA. Trimming removed 0 bases from V and 4 bases from J, with 19 bases in between. The CDR3 coding sequence is TGCAGCGTTGAAGACTACAGGATGGGGACGGATTACGAGCAGTACTTC. Translation gives CSVEDYRMGTDYEQYF.

At least ten counts were recorded for this clonotype. The genes are TRBV29-1 and TRBJ1-1; 7 bases agree with TRBD1. The CDR3 runs 13 residues. In germline, CDR1 is SQVTM, CDR2 ANQGSEA. Losses at the gene ends were 6 bases for V and 6 bases for J; bases not matched to a gene: 10. The CDR3 DNA reads as TGCAGCGTAGTTAACCCCAGGGGGGCTGAAGCTTTCTTT. Its translation is CSVVNPRGAEAFF.

The chain combines TRBV29-1 with TRBJ2-3, with no clear D. The CDR3 has 14 amino acids. Germline V lookup: CDR1 SQVTM, CDR2 ANQGSEA. V was clipped by 3 bases and J by 1 base, with 11 bases between them. The CDR3 coding sequence is TGCAGCGTTGAGGCGACAACCCGCACAGATACGCAGTATTTT. Encoded protein: CSVEATTRTDTQYF.

The sample holds a few counts of this clonotype. The chain carries TRBV12-3 or TRBV12-4 and TRBJ1-2; no clear D. V was clipped by 3 bases and J by 4 bases, with 15 bases between them. CDR3 length: 15 residues. CDR3 loop: CASSFPLSQFYGYTF. Here the CDR3 DNA reads TGTGCCAGCAGTTTTCCCCTATCACAGTTCTATGGCTACACCTTC.

The chain combines TRBV20-1 with TRBJ2-7, with TRBD1 as a possible D gene (5 bases). The CDR3 loop spans 11 amino acids. Trimming stripped 5 bases from V and 4 bases from J, with 9 bases between. CDR1 and CDR2 (germline): DFQATT, SNEGSKA (reference sequence). The CDR3 DNA reads as TGCAGTGCTCATCAGGGTTACGAGCAGTACTTC. Translated: CSAHQGYEQYF.

This clonotype has just a few counts. CDR3 nucleotide sequence: TGTGCCAGCACTCGGTCCGCCGGGGGCAGCACAGATACGCAGTATTTT. It specifies CASTRSAGGSTDTQYF. The chain recombines TRBV12-3 or TRBV12-4 with TRBJ2-3; tentatively, D is TRBD1 or TRBD2 (6 bases each). The CDR3 contains 16 residues. Trimming cost V 7 bases and J 0 bases, with 17 bases left between them.

V is TRBV27 and J is TRBJ2-7; D not resolved. Trimming removed 3 bases at V and 1 base at J, with 10 bases between. The CDR3 runs 14 residues. Germline V gives CDR1 MNHEY, CDR2 SMNVEV (reference sequence). The CDR3 DNA follows: TGTGCCAGCAGTTTGTTACGTTCGTCCTACGAGCAGTACTTC. It specifies CASSLLRSSYEQYF.

This clonotype turned up a few times. V gene TRBV4-2 combines with J gene TRBJ2-3; 7 bases map to TRBD2. With V trimmed by 6 bases and J by 1 base, 10 bases remained unmatched. The germline V gene encodes CDR1 LGHNA and CDR2 YNFKEQ. The CDR3 runs 16 residues. DNA for the CDR3: TGTGCCAGCAGGCCTACGAAGGGGAGGGGCACAGATACGCAGTATTTT. Translated, it gives CASRPTKGRGTDTQYF.

The rearrangement links TRBV20-1 to TRBJ2-7; 10 bases line up with TRBD1. Germline V gene sequence: CDR1 DFQATT, CDR2 SNEGSKA (reference sequence). The CDR3 is made up of 14 amino acids. Trimming took 0 bases from V and 5 from J; bases not matched to a gene: 4. For the CDR3, the DNA is TGCAGTGCTAGAGATCGGGACAGGGGTCACGAGCAGTACTTC. Encoded protein: CSARDRDRGHEQYF.

The CDR3, as DNA: TGTGCCAGCGGTCGAGGGAAGGAATGGAATGAGCAGTTCTTC. It encodes CASGRGKEWNEQFF. The rearrangement uses TRBV6-1 and TRBJ2-1, with TRBD2 as a possible D gene (5 bases). CDR3 length: 14 amino acids. Per the germline V gene, CDR1 is MNHNS and CDR2 is SASEGT. V lost 8 bases and J lost 7, with 18 bases in between.

There are many counts of this clonotype. The chain carries TRBV29-1 and TRBJ2-5; D perhaps matches TRBD1 (6 bases). V gave up 3 bases and J gave up 4 bases, with 18 bases separating them. Per germline, CDR1 SQVTM and CDR2 ANQGSEA. This CDR3 comprises 15 residues. The CDR3 bases are TGCAGCGTTGACTCTGGGGATACCAGGGGAGAGACCCAGTACTTC. Translated, it gives CSVDSGDTRGETQYF.

This clonotype came up many times. The chain carries TRBV20-1 and TRBJ2-2; tentative D call: TRBD2 (7 bases). V was pared by 7 bases and J by 8 bases, with 23 bases between. There are 15 residues in the CDR3. The germline V gene encodes CDR1 DFQATT and CDR2 SNEGSKA (reference sequence). In nucleotides, the CDR3 is TGCAGTGTTTCTTTTCGGGGGGCGGTTTCAGGGGAGCTGTTTTTT. It codes for CSVSFRGAVSGELFF.

The rearrangement links TRBV20-1 to TRBJ2-1; TRBD1 matches at 9 bases. This CDR3 is 13 amino acids long. In germline, CDR1 is DFQATT, CDR2 SNEGSKA (reference sequence). The V gene end was trimmed by 7 bases and the J gene end by 3 bases; junction bases not matched to a gene: 4. CDR3 nucleotides: TGCAGTGTCTCGGGACAGGGCTACAATGAGCAGTTCTTC. Its translation: CSVSGQGYNEQFF.

This clonotype was counted ten times or more. The DNA of the CDR3 is TGTGCCAGCAGTTTAGCTAGCCCAAGGGGCACTGAAGCTTTCTTT. Translating it yields CASSLASPRGTEAFF. This sequence joins TRBV12-3 or TRBV12-4 and TRBJ1-1, with a tentative D call TRBD1 (5 bases). The V end was cut by 0 bases, the J end by 4 bases, with 12 bases between. The CDR3 is 15 residues long.

In its sample, this clonotype was seen many times. The gene calls are TRBV5-1 and TRBJ2-1, with a tentative D call TRBD2 (7 bases). Germline CDR1 SGHRS, CDR2 YFSETQ. The CDR3 consists of 17 residues. V shed 4 bases and J shed 6 bases, with 23 bases lying between them. CDR3 sequence (DNA): TGCGCCAGCAGCGAGGGCAGGGGAGGGCTAGGAACCAATGAGCAGTTCTTC. This encodes CASSEGRGGLGTNEQFF.

This clonotype has ten or more counts. CDR3 in DNA: TGTGCCAGCAGCCGGCCTCTGAATGAGCAGTTCTTC. It codes for CASSRPLNEQFF. This sequence joins TRBV5-5 and TRBJ2-1; D not certain. Trimming removed 4 bases from V and 7 bases from J, with 9 bases in between. The CDR3 is 12 amino acids. The germline gives CDR1 SGHKS, CDR2 YYEKEE (reference sequence).

This chain joins TRBV20-1 and TRBJ2-3; D is unresolved. The CDR3 sequence is 13 residues long. Trimming pared 4 bases from V and 2 bases from J, leaving 10 bases between. Germline values: CDR1 DFQATT, CDR2 SNEGSKA (reference sequence). CDR3 nucleotides: TGCAGTGCTACTACCCTTTACACAGATACGCAGTATTTT. Translated: CSATTLYTDTQYF.

This clonotype was counted ten times or more. The V gene is TRBV4-2, the J gene TRBJ2-7; TRBD2 matches at 11 bases. The ends lost 0 bases at V and 5 bases at J; junction bases unmatched: 9. The germline CDR1 and CDR2 sequences are LGHNA and YNFKEQ. The CDR3 is 17 amino acids. The CDR3 DNA is TGTGCCAGCAGCCAAGATAGCGGGAGGGCCGAAAACCACGAGCAGTACTTC. It yields the protein CASSQDSGRAENHEQYF.

The genes are TRBV20-1 and TRBJ2-1, with 8 bases matching TRBD2. The CDR3 length is 13 residues. Germline assignment: CDR1 DFQATT and CDR2 SNEGSKA (reference sequence). Trimming at V came to 7 bases and at J to 3 bases, leaving 5 bases not matched to a gene. CDR3 residues: CSGKREIYNEQFF. CDR3 coding DNA: TGCAGTGGGAAGCGGGAGATCTACAATGAGCAGTTCTTC.

Many counts were recorded for this clonotype. This chain joins TRBV15 and TRBJ2-1; D gene ambiguous. Germline assignment: CDR1 LNHNV and CDR2 YYDKDF (reference sequence). Trimming shortened V by 0 bases and J by 0 bases, and 9 bases separated the two germline ends. CDR3 length: 16 amino acids. The CDR3 loop is CATSRDTPSSYNEQFF. Written as DNA, the CDR3 is TGTGCCACCAGCAGAGATACGCCGAGCTCCTACAATGAGCAGTTCTTC.

This clonotype was found many times. The V gene is TRBV12-3 or TRBV12-4, the J gene TRBJ2-1; 9 nucleotides agree with TRBD2. J lost 5 bases, V lost 6 bases, and 14 bases had no gene match. There are 17 residues in the CDR3. The CDR3 nucleotides are TGTGCCAGCAGCCCATGGACCGGGACTAGCAGAAACAATGAGCAGTTCTTC. The encoded protein is CASSPWTGTSRNNEQFF.

About this clonotype itself: One base away lies a much larger clone, so this may be a sequencing read error. The J gene is TRBJ2-1, the V gene TRBV20-1; 10 bases agree with TRBD2. Germline CDR1 and CDR2: DFQATT and SNEGSKA (reference sequence). There are 14 residues in the CDR3. The CDR3 nucleotides read TGCAGGGCTCCCGGGACTAGCGTTTACAATGAGCAGTTCTTC. It specifies CRAPGTSVYNEQFF.

This clonotype has just a few counts. The chain employs TRBV5-1 and TRBJ2-5, with 11 nucleotides matching TRBD2. Germline V gives CDR1 SGHRS, CDR2 YFSETQ. J gave up 2 bases and V 1 base, and 4 bases lay outside the gene matches. The CDR3 loop spans 16 amino acids. The CDR3 DNA follows: TGCGCCAGCAGCTTGCTACTAGCGGGGGAGCAAGAGACCCAGTACTTC. Translation gives CASSLLLAGEQETQYF.

The sample holds one count of this clonotype. This chain joins TRBV6-5 and TRBJ1-2; perhaps TRBD1 as D (5 bases). Between the trimmed V and J ends, which lost 2 bases and 6 bases, there was a span of 10 bases. The germline CDR1 and CDR2 sequences are MNHEY and SVGAGI. This CDR3 region has 13 residues. The CDR3 coding sequence is TGTGCCAGCAGTTACAGGGGAGGGGATGGCTACACCTTC. This encodes CASSYRGGDGYTF.

This clonotype was found many times. The chain links TRBV12-3 or TRBV12-4 to TRBJ2-7; 11 bases align to TRBD2. V shed 5 bases and J 3 bases; nucleotides not matched to a gene: 6. The CDR3 runs to 15 residues. For the CDR3, the DNA is TGTGCCAGCAGTCCCACTAGCGGGAGAGGCTACGAGCAGTACTTC. Translating it yields CASSPTSGRGYEQYF.